These 29 T cell receptor beta chains originate from one sample sequenced in a study of T cell changes during pregnancy in multiple sclerosis. The repertoire was sequenced with immunoSEQ multiplex PCR; TCRdb's copy has only in-frame clones and lacks some. The table lists 130,000 or so clones, around 95% of them singletons, with roughly 0.44% in the top ten. The specimen comprised peripheral blood, sampled after pregnancy. The receptors stem from a female donor with multiple sclerosis, enrolled in a pregnancy study.

This sequence joins TRBV18 and TRBJ1-2, with D hard to call. The V and J ends lost 3 bases and 8 bases respectively, with 13 bases between them. The germline gives CDR1 KGHSH, CDR2 LQKENI. The CDR3 covers 13 residues. The CDR3 region is CASSPLEVGGYTF. The CDR3 nucleotides are TGTGCCAGCTCACCGCTTGAAGTGGGCGGCTACACCTTC.

This chain connects TRBV7-8 to TRBJ2-7, with 9 bases lining up with TRBD2. The CDR3 extends over 14 amino acids. CDR1 SGHVS and CDR2 FQNEAQ come from the germline V gene. Trimming at V came to 3 bases and at J to 0 bases, leaving 0 bases not matched to a gene. CDR3 in amino acids: CASSFSGSSYEQYF. In DNA form, the CDR3 reads TGTGCCAGCAGCTTTAGCGGGAGCTCCTACGAGCAGTACTTC.

The CDR3 sequence is CASSVAGQPQHF. DNA for the CDR3: TGTGCCAGCAGTGTAGCTGGCCAGCCCCAGCATTTT. The V gene is TRBV6-1, the J gene TRBJ1-5; D gene ambiguous. Trimming cost V 4 bases and J 7 bases, with 8 bases left between them. Germline values: CDR1 MNHNS, CDR2 SASEGT. The CDR3 consists of 12 residues.

This sequence joins TRBV5-1 and TRBJ2-2; D remains ambiguous. CDR1 and CDR2 from the germline V gene are SGHRS and YFSETQ. V shed 4 bases and J shed 4 bases, with 14 bases lying between them. This CDR3 contains 15 residues. CDR3: CASSAGGRTTGELFF. The CDR3 DNA is TGCGCCAGCAGCGCCGGCGGCAGAACCACCGGGGAGCTGTTTTTT. The full variable domain, with the rest looked up from reference TRBV5-1 and TRBJ2-2, is KAGVTQTPRYLIKTRGQQVTLSCSPISGHRSVSWYQQTPGQGLQFLFEYFSETQRNKGNFPGRFSGRQFSNSRSEMNVSTLELGDSALYLCASSAGGRTTGELFFGEGSRLTVL.

The V call is TRBV11-2, the J call TRBJ2-7; the D gene is possibly TRBD2 (6 bases). Trimming removed 8 bases at V and 3 bases at J, with 11 bases between. CDR3 length equals 12 residues. Germline values: CDR1 SGHAT, CDR2 FQNNGV. The CDR3 DNA sequence: TGTGCCAGCCGTTACGGGGGCTACGAGCAGTACTTC. Translation gives CASRYGGYEQYF.

This sequence joins TRBV2 and TRBJ2-2; 8 nucleotides match TRBD1. V trimming: 6 bases; J trimming: 7 bases; junction bases outside the gene matches: 10. Germline loops: CDR1 SNHLY, CDR2 FYNNEI. The CDR3 totals 15 residues. The CDR3 DNA reads as TGTGCCAGCAGCTTACAGGGGGGAGAGGGCGGGGAGCTGTTTTTT. Protein: CASSLQGGEGGELFF.

This sequence joins TRBV10-2 and TRBJ2-2, with 9 bases aligning to TRBD1. V lost 7 bases, J lost 4 bases, and 7 bases stayed unmatched. Germline CDR1 reads WSHSY; CDR2 reads SAAADI. The CDR3 is made up of 15 amino acids. CDR3: CASTDRGGSTGELFF. The CDR3 nucleotides are TGCGCCAGCACGGACAGGGGTGGTTCCACCGGGGAGCTGTTTTTT.

This clone is labeled as medium-sized. This rearrangement joins TRBV7-8 to TRBJ2-7; weak D call: TRBD2 (5 bases). This CDR3 has 16 residues. The germline V gene has CDR1 SGHVS and CDR2 FQNEAQ. Deletions cut 1 base from V and 0 bases from J, with 13 bases between. This chain's CDR3 is CASSLVSGKSSYEQYF. As DNA, the CDR3 is TGTGCCAGCAGCTTAGTTTCCGGGAAAAGCTCCTACGAGCAGTACTTC.

This rearrangement joins TRBV27 to TRBJ1-5; 9 bases agree with TRBD1. Germline CDR1 and CDR2: MNHEY and SMNVEV (reference sequence). CDR3 length equals 15 residues. V lost 5 bases to trimming and J lost 7 bases; unmatched junction nucleotides: 9. CDR3 coding DNA: TGTGCCAGCAGTCCGCAGACAGGGGGGGGACAGCCCCAGCATTTT. This gives the protein CASSPQTGGGQPQHF.

The DNA for the CDR3 is TGTGCCACCAGCAGAGATGGGGGGAGAGGCGGTGGTGGGCAGTACTTC. Translation: CATSRDGGRGGGGQYF. The chain combines TRBV15 with TRBJ2-7; weak D call: TRBD2 (6 bases). CDR1 and CDR2 from the germline V gene are LNHNV and YYDKDF (reference sequence). This CDR3 spans 16 amino acids. With 0 bases removed from V and 9 bases from J, the gap between germline ends came to 21 bases. Drawing the rest from reference TRBV15 and TRBJ2-7, the complete variable domain is DAMVIQNPRYQVTQFGKPVTLSCSQTLNHNVMYWYQQKSSQAPKLLFHYYDKDFNNEADTPDNFQSRRPNTSFCFLDIRSPGLGDTAMYLCATSRDGGRGGGGQYFGPGTRLTVT.

The genes are TRBV4-1 and TRBJ2-1; 8 nucleotides line up with TRBD2. Germline V gene lookup returns CDR1 MGHRA and CDR2 YSYEKL. Trimming took 4 bases from V and 2 from J; bases not matched to a gene: 10. The CDR3 is 17 residues long. CDR3 residues: CASSPTPLAEAYNEQFF. Written as DNA, the CDR3 is TGCGCCAGCAGCCCAACCCCACTAGCGGAGGCCTACAATGAGCAGTTCTTC.

In this sample, this clone turned up a few times. The V gene is TRBV7-9, the J gene TRBJ2-3, with 8 bases lining up with TRBD2. Germline V gene data show CDR1 as SEHNR and CDR2 as FQNEAQ (reference sequence). The CDR3 totals 17 residues. Trimming took 5 bases from V and 7 from J; bases not matched to a gene: 17. The CDR3 loop reads CASSTDSGGRGFYTQYF. Here the CDR3 DNA reads TGTGCCAGCAGCACGGACAGCGGGGGCCGGGGGTTTTATACGCAGTATTTT.

The chain uses TRBV4-3 and TRBJ1-5; 7 positions match TRBD1. The V gene end was trimmed by 3 bases and the J gene end by 1 base; junction bases not matched to a gene: 3. Germline assignment: CDR1 LGHNA and CDR2 YSLEER. This CDR3 comprises 15 residues. This chain's CDR3 is CASSQNRGSNQPQHF. The CDR3 DNA is TGCGCCAGCAGCCAGAACAGGGGCAGCAATCAGCCCCAGCATTTT.

The gene calls are TRBV7-2 and TRBJ2-2, with TRBD2 matching 12 bases. CDR1 SGHTA and CDR2 FQGNSA come from the germline V gene. The CDR3 sequence is 16 residues long. V dropped 4 bases and J dropped 5; count of bases not matched to a gene: 5. This CDR3 is CASSYRTSGVTGELFF. The CDR3 nucleotides read TGTGCCAGCAGCTATCGGACTAGCGGGGTTACCGGGGAGCTGTTTTTT.

This chain uses TRBV7-9 with TRBJ2-2, with 7 bases identical to TRBD1. This CDR3 spans 15 amino acids. Losses at the gene ends were 4 bases for V and 5 bases for J; bases not matched to a gene: 7. Germline values: CDR1 SEHNR, CDR2 FQNEAQ (reference sequence). CDR3 in amino acids: CASSSRQGETGELFF. In nucleotides, the CDR3 is TGTGCCAGCAGCTCTCGACAGGGCGAAACCGGGGAGCTGTTTTTT.

The chain employs TRBV7-3 and TRBJ1-1; D ambiguous. The germline V gene has CDR1 SGHTA and CDR2 FQGTGA. The CDR3 has 13 residues. Trimming shortened V by 5 bases and J by 0 bases, and 7 bases separated the two germline ends. In nucleotides, the CDR3 is TGTGCCAGCAGCCTACCGGTGAACACTGAAGCTTTCTTT. Encoded protein: CASSLPVNTEAFF.

The rearrangement joins TRBV4-1 to TRBJ2-7; D unclear. The CDR3 covers 16 residues. CDR1 and CDR2 (germline): MGHRA, YSYEKL. V lost 0 bases to trimming and J lost 1 base, with 13 bases between them. The CDR3 DNA reads TGCGCCAGCAGCCAAGATCGTGCAGGCAAGTCCTACGAGCAGTACTTC. Protein product: CASSQDRAGKSYEQYF.

The chain employs TRBV6-1 and TRBJ2-1; weak D call: TRBD1 (6 bases). The CDR3 runs to 14 residues. The V gene's germline CDR1 is MNHNS and CDR2 SASEGT. V was pared by 2 bases and J by 7 bases, with 12 bases between. The CDR3 DNA sequence: TGTGCCAGCAGTGAATGGGGGCCAGGGAATGAGCAGTTCTTC. Protein: CASSEWGPGNEQFF.

This rearrangement joins TRBV5-1 to TRBJ2-7; TRBD1 agrees at 9 bases. The ends lost 0 bases at V and 5 bases at J; junction bases unmatched: 6. The CDR3 covers 15 residues. Germline V gene lookup returns CDR1 SGHRS and CDR2 YFSETQ. Here the CDR3 DNA reads TGCGCCAGCAGCTTGGCCGGGACAGGGAGCAACGAGCAGTACTTC. Translated: CASSLAGTGSNEQYF.

The J gene is TRBJ2-5, the V gene TRBV5-4, with D possibly being TRBD2 (6 bases). Deletions cut 3 bases from V and 5 bases from J, with 14 bases between. The V gene's germline CDR1 is SGHNT and CDR2 YYREEE (reference sequence). This CDR3 is 14 amino acids long. CDR3 in DNA: TGTGCCAGCAGCTCTAGGGACTCAGGGGAGACCCAGTACTTC. Translation gives CASSSRDSGETQYF.

The chain couples TRBV21-1 to TRBJ2-7; the table's D gene call, TRBD1, was not cross checked with the DNA. TRBV21-1 is tagged as a pseudogene. The CDR3 covers 14 residues. CDR3 residues: CASSSRQGTHEQYF. The DNA of the CDR3 is TGTGCCAGCAGCTCCCGACAGGGGACTCACGAGCAGTACTTC.

The rearrangement links TRBV28 to TRBJ2-3, with 11 bases identical to TRBD1. CDR1 and CDR2 (germline): MDHEN, SYDVKM. V lost 3 bases to trimming and J lost 2 bases; unmatched junction nucleotides: 4. This CDR3 comprises 16 residues. CDR3 coding DNA: TGTGCCAGCAGTTTCCCCGGACAGGGGGCCACAGATACGCAGTATTTT. Its translation: CASSFPGQGATDTQYF.

The chain combines TRBV5-1 with TRBJ1-1; TRBD1 is a possible D gene (6 bases). V lost 4 bases, J lost 4 bases, and 14 bases lay in between. Germline values: CDR1 SGHRS, CDR2 YFSETQ. The CDR3 contains 14 residues. The CDR3 region is CASSMSTGRTEAFF. The CDR3 region has the DNA TGCGCCAGCAGCATGTCGACAGGCCGCACTGAAGCTTTCTTT.

The chain employs TRBV7-9 and TRBJ1-5, with D uncertain. The length of the CDR3 is 12 residues. Germline CDR1 and CDR2: SEHNR and FQNEAQ (reference sequence). Trimming stripped 2 bases from V and 4 bases from J, with 3 bases between. The CDR3 spells CASSLTNQPQHF. The CDR3 coding sequence is TGTGCCAGCAGCTTAACTAATCAGCCCCAGCATTTT.

J is TRBJ2-1 and V is TRBV5-1, with 13 bases lining up with TRBD2. Trimming at V came to 4 bases and at J to 5 bases, leaving 3 bases not matched to a gene. Germline V gene sequence: CDR1 SGHRS, CDR2 YFSETQ. This CDR3 comprises 15 residues. The CDR3 spells CASSKGLAGNNEQFF. In DNA form, the CDR3 reads TGCGCCAGCAGCAAGGGACTAGCGGGAAACAATGAGCAGTTCTTC. The full variable domain, completed using reference TRBV5-1 and TRBJ2-1, is KAGVTQTPRYLIKTRGQQVTLSCSPISGHRSVSWYQQTPGQGLQFLFEYFSETQRNKGNFPGRFSGRQFSNSRSEMNVSTLELGDSALYLCASSKGLAGNNEQFFGPGTRLTVL.

About this clone: Other DNA sequences in this sample translate to the same CDR3. The CDR3 DNA reads as TGCGCCAGCAGCTTGGCCGGGACAGGGGGTGGCTACACCTTC. Translating gives CASSLAGTGGGYTF. This chain connects TRBV5-1 to TRBJ1-2; 11 bases are shared with TRBD1. J gave up 7 bases and V 0 bases, and 2 bases lay outside the gene matches. The CDR3 runs 14 residues. CDR1 is SGHRS, CDR2 YFSETQ, per germline.

The genes are TRBV4-2 and TRBJ1-2; maybe TRBD1 (5 bases). Germline V gene lookup returns CDR1 LGHNA and CDR2 YNFKEQ. V was clipped by 0 bases and J by 4 bases, with 18 bases between them. The CDR3 consists of 17 residues. The CDR3 bases are TGTGCCAGCAGCCAAGATTTGTCCACGGGGGGTGGCTATGGCTACACCTTC. This translates into CASSQDLSTGGGYGYTF.

This clone was recorded a few times. The CDR3 DNA reads TGTGCCAGCAGCCGGGACAGGGATCATGGCTACACCTTC. Translating it yields CASSRDRDHGYTF. The chain couples TRBV11-2 to TRBJ1-2; 9 positions match TRBD1. CDR1 is SGHAT and CDR2 is FQNNGV in the germline V gene. J lost 6 bases, V lost 5 bases, and 4 bases had no gene match. The CDR3 is 13 amino acids.

This rearrangement joins TRBV28 to TRBJ2-2, with 10 positions matching TRBD2. The CDR3 runs to 15 residues. V was clipped by 1 base and J by 6 bases; unmatched bases: 2. In germline, CDR1 is MDHEN, CDR2 SYDVKM. For the CDR3, the DNA is TGTGCCAGCAGTTTATCAGCGGGAGGGTCCGGGGAGCTGTTTTTT. This sequence encodes CASSLSAGGSGELFF. Full variable domain (rest looked up from reference TRBV28 and TRBJ2-2): DVKVTQSSRYLVKRTGEKVFLECVQDMDHENMFWYRQDPGLGLRLIYFSYDVKMKEKGDIPEGYSVSREKKERFSLILESASTNQTSMYLCASSLSAGGSGELFFGEGSRLTVL.